The rows below give T cell receptor beta chains drawn from one sample of a study of graft-versus-host responses after intestinal transplantation. Their cognate antigens are unknown. The table came from immunoSEQ multiplex PCR; TCRdb's copy has only in-frame clones and leaves some out. The data show 130,000 or so clones, with approximately 90% seen just once and around 0.16% held by the top ten. Source: unstimulated CD4+ T cells sorted from spleen or lymph node cells, taken before intestinal transplant. The receptors were sampled from a human donor who received an intestinal transplant. The CDR3 runs from the conserved cysteine through the conserved F or W. The D gene is left open where the match is weak. Where a row states a size, it is once, few, many or the class of an expanded clone; other rows omit it.

TRBV29-1	.	TRBJ1-1	.	CSAHPGGTEAFF	TGCAGCGCCCACCCCGGCGGCACTGAAGCTTTCTTT
TRBV5-6	.	TRBJ2-3	.	CASSLAEDFTDTQYF	TGTGCCAGCAGCTTGGCGGAGGACTTCACAGATACGCAGTATTTT
TRBV6-5	TRBD1	TRBJ1-1	.	CASSTTGGTEAFF	TGTGCCAGCAGTACTACAGGGGGAACTGAAGCTTTCTTT
TRBV6-1	TRBD2	TRBJ2-1	.	CASSELGTKWFLEQFF	TGTGCCAGCAGTGAGCTGGGGACTAAGTGGTTTCTTGAGCAGTTCTTC
TRBV7-8	TRBD2	TRBJ2-5	.	CASSDLAGVEETQYF	TGTGCCAGCAGCGATCTAGCGGGGGTAGAAGAGACCCAGTACTTC
TRBV19	.	TRBJ2-7	.	CASSQRGGTYEQYF	TGTGCCAGTAGTCAGAGGGGCGGAACCTACGAGCAGTACTTC
TRBV5-4	.	TRBJ2-3	.	CASSLASGKTDTQYF	TGTGCCAGCAGCTTGGCGTCGGGGAAGACAGATACGCAGTATTTT
TRBV18	TRBD2	TRBJ2-3	.	CASSVLAGSTTDTQYF	TGTGCCAGCTCAGTACTAGCGGGGTCGACCACAGATACGCAGTATTTT
TRBV14	TRBD1	TRBJ2-5	few	CASSGQGGTQYF	TGTGCCAGCAGCGGACAGGGCGGGACCCAGTACTTC
TRBV10-3	.	TRBJ2-5	.	CAISVKDQETQYF	TGTGCCATCAGTGTGAAGGATCAGGAGACCCAGTACTTC
TRBV6-1	TRBD1	TRBJ2-3	.	CASSTPTGGTDTQYF	TGTGCCAGCAGTACCCCGACAGGGGGCACAGATACGCAGTATTTT
TRBV5-4	.	TRBJ2-5	.	CASSLVRGDIETQYF	TGTGCCAGCAGCTTGGTACGCGGGGATATAGAGACCCAGTACTTC
TRBV11-2	TRBD2	TRBJ2-5	.	CASSFTSGEGTQYF	TGTGCCAGCAGCTTTACTAGCGGGGAGGGGACCCAGTACTTC
TRBV30	.	TRBJ1-3	.	CAGRGNTIYF	TGTGCCGGAAGGGGAAACACCATATATTTT
TRBV6-1	.	TRBJ1-2	few	CAIQRGTGGYTF	TGTGCCATCCAAAGGGGGACGGGCGGCTACACCTTC
TRBV11-3	.	TRBJ2-5	.	CASSFPGAQETQYF	TGTGCCAGCAGCTTCCCGGGGGCGCAAGAGACCCAGTACTTC
TRBV5-5	.	TRBJ2-3	.	CASSLEAADTQYF	TGTGCCAGCAGCTTGGAGGCGGCAGATACGCAGTATTTT
TRBV18	.	TRBJ2-2	.	CASSPVPAGTGELFF	TGTGCCAGCTCACCTGTACCGGCGGGGACCGGGGAGCTGTTTTTT
TRBV6-5	.	TRBJ1-1	.	CASSKRTEAFF	TGTGCCAGCAGTAAAAGGACTGAAGCTTTCTTT
TRBV5-4	TRBD2	TRBJ2-1	once	CASSSAGGGAFNEQFF	TGTGCCAGCAGCTCCGCCGGCGGGGGGGCCTTCAATGAGCAGTTCTTC
TRBV12-5	.	TRBJ1-5	.	CASGLVPSRQPQHF	TGTGCTAGTGGTTTGGTTCCATCCCGTCAGCCCCAGCATTTT
TRBV2	.	TRBJ1-2	.	CASSSPTRNGYTF	TGTGCCAGCAGCTCTCCTACCAGGAATGGCTACACCTTC
TRBV11-2	.	TRBJ2-7	.	CASSLGRGRPYEQYF	TGTGCCAGCAGCTTAGGTCGGGGCCGACCATACGAGCAGTACTTC
TRBV7-3	.	TRBJ1-1	.	CASSWKRDTEAFF	TGTGCCAGCAGCTGGAAACGGGACACTGAAGCTTTCTTT
TRBV7-9	TRBD2	TRBJ2-3	.	CASSPSSGGPRDTQYF	TGTGCCAGCAGCCCGTCCAGCGGGGGGCCTCGTGATACGCAGTATTTT
TRBV5-1	TRBD2	TRBJ2-5	once	CASSERGGQETQYF	TGCGCCAGCAGCGAGCGGGGGGGCCAAGAGACCCAGTACTTC
TRBV7-2	.	TRBJ1-6	.	CASSSLITGSNNSPLHF	TGTGCCAGCAGCTCCCTAATTACCGGGAGTAATAATTCACCCCTCCACTTT
TRBV14	.	TRBJ2-3	.	CASTAAGGPTDTQYF	TGTGCCAGCACCGCGGCTGGGGGCCCCACAGATACGCAGTATTTT
TRBV19	TRBD1	TRBJ1-2	.	CASSSPGTAFYGYTF	TGTGCCAGTAGTTCCCCCGGGACAGCCTTTTATGGCTACACCTTC
TRBV29-1	TRBD2	TRBJ2-3	.	CSVALAADTQYF	TGCAGCGTCGCTCTAGCGGCAGATACGCAGTATTTT
TRBV2	.	TRBJ1-6	.	CASGAVGTSNIGSPLHF	TGTGCCAGCGGAGCGGTTGGGACATCAAATATCGGTTCACCCCTCCACTTT
TRBV11-2	.	TRBJ1-3	.	CASSLEQPRNTIYF	TGTGCCAGCAGCTTAGAACAGCCGAGAAACACCATATATTTT
TRBV2	.	TRBJ1-5	.	CASSVGTGDSNQPQHF	TGTGCCAGCAGTGTAGGGACGGGCGATAGCAATCAGCCCCAGCATTTT
TRBV5-1	.	TRBJ1-1	.	CASSSTIGTTAPNTEAFF	TGCGCCAGCAGCTCCACCATCGGGACCACGGCCCCGAACACTGAAGCTTTCTTT
TRBV11-2	.	TRBJ2-5	.	CASSPFGGQRGETQYF	TGTGCCAGCAGCCCGTTCGGGGGCCAGCGCGGGGAGACCCAGTACTTC
TRBV6-1	.	TRBJ1-2	.	CASGAGDNYGYTF	TGTGCCAGCGGCGCAGGGGACAACTATGGCTACACCTTC
TRBV7-9	TRBD1	TRBJ1-2	.	CASSLSGTGAPHYGYTF	TGTGCCAGCAGCTTAAGCGGGACAGGGGCTCCCCATTATGGCTACACCTTC
TRBV6-5	.	TRBJ1-6	.	CASSYFGPKASPLHF	TGTGCCAGCAGTTACTTCGGCCCTAAGGCGTCACCCCTCCACTTT
TRBV7-2	.	TRBJ2-1	.	CASSLDEQFF	TGTGCCAGCAGCTTAGATGAGCAGTTCTTC
TRBV9	.	TRBJ2-2	.	CASSVHTGELFF	TGTGCCAGCAGCGTTCACACCGGGGAGCTGTTTTTT
TRBV7-3	.	TRBJ1-1	.	CASSSRGSTEAFF	TGTGCCAGCAGCAGCAGGGGTAGCACTGAAGCTTTCTTT
TRBV25-1	.	TRBJ1-4	.	CASSESWGSNEKLFF	TGTGCCAGCAGTGAATCTTGGGGTTCTAATGAAAAACTGTTTTTT
TRBV6-6	.	TRBJ1-1	.	CASSSPEGLRTEAFF	TGTGCCAGCAGTTCCCCAGAGGGGCTGCGCACTGAAGCTTTCTTT
TRBV6-5	TRBD2	TRBJ2-7	once	CASSAQSGGAFEQYF	TGTGCCAGCAGTGCTCAAAGCGGGGGGGCTTTCGAGCAGTACTTC
TRBV15	TRBD1	TRBJ1-2	.	CATSSGTDYGYTF	TGTGCCACCAGCAGCGGGACAGACTATGGCTACACCTTC
TRBV27	TRBD1	TRBJ1-6	.	CASSTGQGRSPLHF	TGTGCCAGCAGTACCGGACAGGGTCGGTCACCCCTCCACTTT
TRBV7-9	.	TRBJ2-3	once	CASSLMVRSTDTQYF	TGTGCCAGCAGCTTAATGGTCCGGAGCACAGATACGCAGTATTTT
TRBV6-1	.	TRBJ1-6	.	CASIGSGDSPLHF	TGTGCCAGCATAGGTTCAGGGGACTCACCCCTCCACTTT
TRBV7-6	.	TRBJ2-3	once	CASSLRQGMSSADTQYF	TGTGCCAGCAGCTTAAGGCAGGGGATGTCGAGCGCAGATACGCAGTATTTT
TRBV6-1	TRBD2	TRBJ2-3	.	CASRGAGGLTDTQYF	TGTGCCAGCAGGGGAGCGGGGGGTCTTACAGATACGCAGTATTTT
TRBV5-4	.	TRBJ2-1	.	CASSLVANNEQFF	TGTGCCAGCAGCTTGGTGGCGAACAATGAGCAGTTCTTC
TRBV7-9	.	TRBJ1-4	.	CASTTSTGAFNEKLFF	TGTGCCAGCACCACATCTACGGGGGCTTTTAATGAAAAACTGTTTTTT
TRBV5-4	TRBD2	TRBJ2-5	.	CASSLAGVGKTQYF	TGTGCCAGCAGCCTAGCGGGGGTGGGAAAGACCCAGTACTTC
TRBV19	.	TRBJ2-3	.	CATTKHWRLSTDTQYF	TGTGCCACCACAAAGCACTGGCGGCTAAGCACAGATACGCAGTATTTT
TRBV5-1	TRBD1	TRBJ1-1	.	CASSTTGDTEAFF	TGCGCCAGCAGCACTACAGGGGACACTGAAGCTTTCTTT